The sequence of this TCR beta chain was determined in a study of graft-versus-host responses after intestinal transplantation. Overall study: Isolated intestinal, liver-intestinal, or multivisceral transplants were what recipients had.

Findings and caveats of the study: Circulating GvH clone levels at their peak were associated with HvG declines (early post-transplant). Patients with graft-donor T cell macrochimerism had high graft-versus-host to host-versus-graft clonal ratios in allografts.

Assay: immunoSEQ multiplex PCR; the TCRdb copy retains only in-frame clones and omits some. The sample includes around 90,000 clones, approximately 92% of them seen just once. The CDR3 sequence is 16 residues long. The ends lost 0 bases at V and 0 bases at J; junction bases unmatched: 5. Germline CDR1 MGHRA, CDR2 YSYEKL. A remark on this clone: Its target is unknown.

V usage is TRBV4-1 and J usage is TRBJ2-7; 7 nucleotides match TRBD2. This sequence was found in a human donor who received an intestinal transplant. Sequenced here: unstimulated CD8+ T cells sorted from spleen or lymph node cells, sampled before intestinal transplant. The CDR3 here is CASSQDWRESSYEQYF. The CDR3 DNA sequence: TGCGCCAGCAGCCAAGATTGGCGGGAGAGCTCCTACGAGCAGTACTTC.